This T cell receptor (beta chain) is from a study of blood T cell dynamics during melanoma immunotherapy. General study points: Disease-control patients' PBMC repertoires became either more clonal or more diverse at W3.

About this clone itself: The antigen is not known.

Germline V gives CDR1 SGHDN, CDR2 FVKESK. The V segment lost 4 bases and the J segment 3 bases; nucleotides outside the gene matches: 3. This CDR3 spans 14 amino acids. Each bulk PBMC sample had about 350 ng DNA loaded. TCRdb's table, derived via immunoSEQ multiplex PCR, lists solely in-frame clones and lacks some. Among several thousand clones listed, approximately 86% were seen once. As for time point: pre-treatment baseline. The clonotype was recovered from a human donor with melanoma. The chain uses TRBV14 and TRBJ2-7; 10 nucleotides agree with TRBD1. Sequencing was performed on blood, taken from a patient treated with checkpoint blockade. CDR3 nucleotide sequence: TGTGCCAGCAGCCGACGGGACAGGGGCTACGAGCAGTACTTC. Protein: CASSRRDRGYEQYF.